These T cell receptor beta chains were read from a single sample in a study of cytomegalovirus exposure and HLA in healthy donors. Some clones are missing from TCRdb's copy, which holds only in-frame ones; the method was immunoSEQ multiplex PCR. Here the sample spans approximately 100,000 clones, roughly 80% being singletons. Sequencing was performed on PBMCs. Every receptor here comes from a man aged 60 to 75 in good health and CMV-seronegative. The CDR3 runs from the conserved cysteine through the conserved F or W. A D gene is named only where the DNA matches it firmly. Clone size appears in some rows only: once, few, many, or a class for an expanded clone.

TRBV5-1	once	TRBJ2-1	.	TGCGCCAGCAGCCCCGCGGGGTACTCCTACAATGAGCAGTTCTTC	CASSPAGYSYNEQFF
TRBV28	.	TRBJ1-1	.	TGTGCCAGCAGTTTAGGCCGAGAAGCTTTCTTT	CASSLGREAFF
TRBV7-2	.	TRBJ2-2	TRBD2	TGTGCCAGCAGCTTTCTCCCTCCGGGGAGGGGAAGGGAGCTGTTTTTT	CASSFLPPGRGRELFF
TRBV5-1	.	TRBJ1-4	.	TGCGCCAGCAGCCCTGACAATTCCCTTAATGAAAAACTGTTTTTT	CASSPDNSLNEKLFF
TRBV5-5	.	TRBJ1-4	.	TGTGCCAGCAGCTCTTCTTATACAGGGCCAACTAATGAAAAACTGTTTTTT	CASSSSYTGPTNEKLFF
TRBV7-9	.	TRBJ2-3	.	TGTGCCAGCAGCTCCTCAAGAACTAGAGATACGCAGTATTTT	CASSSSRTRDTQYF
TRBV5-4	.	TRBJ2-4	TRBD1	TGTGCCAGCAGCTTGGCCGGGACAGTAGGGAACATTCAGTACTTC	CASSLAGTVGNIQYF
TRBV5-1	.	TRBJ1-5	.	TGCGCCAGCAGCTTGTACGGGGAAAATCAGCCCCAGCATTTT	CASSLYGENQPQHF
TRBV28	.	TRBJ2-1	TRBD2	TGTGCCAGCAGTTCACTAGCGGGGGGGATGAGTAATGAGCAGTTCTTC	CASSSLAGGMSNEQFF
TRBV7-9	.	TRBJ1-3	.	TGTGCCAGCAGCTTCGGGTCTGGAAACACCATATATTTT	CASSFGSGNTIYF
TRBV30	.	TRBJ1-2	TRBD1	TGTGCCTGGAGTGTACAGGGGGGACACTATGGCTACACCTTC	CAWSVQGGHYGYTF
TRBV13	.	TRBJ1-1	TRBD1	TGTGCCAGCAGCCAAGACAGGGAGTTCGGCACTGAAGCTTTCTTT	CASSQDREFGTEAFF
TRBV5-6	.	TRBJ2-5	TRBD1	TGTGCCAGCAGCCCCGGGACAGGGATAGAGACCCAGTACTTC	CASSPGTGIETQYF
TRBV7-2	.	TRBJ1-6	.	TGTGCCAGCAGGGGCCCTCCTAATTCACCCCTCCACTTT	CASRGPPNSPLHF
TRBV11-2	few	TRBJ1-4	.	TGTGCCAGCAGCTTAGCCCAGGGGCATAATGAAAAACTGTTTTTT	CASSLAQGHNEKLFF
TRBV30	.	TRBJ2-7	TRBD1	TGTGCCTGGACACAGGGGGCGAGTTACGAGCAGTACTTC	CAWTQGASYEQYF
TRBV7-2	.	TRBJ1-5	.	TGTGCCAGCAGCTTAGCCCTAAAAAATCAGCCCCAGCATTTT	CASSLALKNQPQHF
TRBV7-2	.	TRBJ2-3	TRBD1	TGTGCCAGCAGCTTCCAGGGGGCTTCTACAGATACGCAGTATTTT	CASSFQGASTDTQYF
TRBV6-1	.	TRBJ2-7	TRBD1	TGTGCCAGCAAACAGGGGTTCTCCTACGAGCAGTACTTC	CASKQGFSYEQYF
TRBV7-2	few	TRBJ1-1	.	TGTGCCAGCAGCTTCGGTGAGAACACTGAAGCTTTCTTT	CASSFGENTEAFF
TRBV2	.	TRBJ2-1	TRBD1	TGTGCCAGCAGAATACAGGGGATACACAATGAGCAGTTCTTC	CASRIQGIHNEQFF
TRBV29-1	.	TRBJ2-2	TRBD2	TGCAGCCATACTAGCGGGGCGAACACCGGGGAGCTGTTTTTT	CSHTSGANTGELFF
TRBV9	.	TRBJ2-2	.	TGTGCCAGCAGCGGTCGACAGGCGGCCACCGGGGAGCTGTTTTTT	CASSGRQAATGELFF
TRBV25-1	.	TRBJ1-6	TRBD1	TGTGCCAGCAGTGAATCCGGACAGGGAAACTTTTCACCCCTCCACTTT	CASSESGQGNFSPLHF
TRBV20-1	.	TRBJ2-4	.	TGCAGTGCTAGCGGGGAGGACATTCAGTACTTC	CSASGEDIQYF
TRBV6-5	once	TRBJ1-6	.	TGTGCCAGCAGCCCGACAGGCCATTCACCCCTCCACTTT	CASSPTGHSPLHF
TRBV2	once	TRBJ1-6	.	TGTGCCAGCAGGGGGGGTGGGAGTCCACCCCTCCACTTT	CASRGGGSPPLHF
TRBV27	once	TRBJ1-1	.	TGTGCCAGCAGTTACGGGTTTGGCACTGAAGCTTTCTTT	CASSYGFGTEAFF
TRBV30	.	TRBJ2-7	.	TGTGCCTGGAGTGGCGGGGTCCCCGAGCAGTACTTC	CAWSGGVPEQYF
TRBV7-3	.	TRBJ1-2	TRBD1	TGTGCCAGCAGCTTGACAGGGGTCGGCTATGGCTACACCTTC	CASSLTGVGYGYTF
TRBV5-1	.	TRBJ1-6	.	TGCGCCAGCAGCTTGGCCGTACCAGGGCTCAATTCACCCCTCCACTTT	CASSLAVPGLNSPLHF
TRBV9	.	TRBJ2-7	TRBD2	TGTGCCAGCAGCCCTCGGGATAGCGGGGGGGTATTGTACTTC	CASSPRDSGGVLYF
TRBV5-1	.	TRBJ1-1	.	TGCGCCAGCAGCTTGCAGGTCGGGGGGAGGAACACTGAAGCTTTCTTT	CASSLQVGGRNTEAFF
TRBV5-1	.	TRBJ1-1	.	TGCGCCAGCAGCTTCAACACCTTTAACACTGAAGCTTTCTTT	CASSFNTFNTEAFF
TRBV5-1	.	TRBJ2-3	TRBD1	TGCGCCAGCAGCCCCGGACAGGGCGGTTCAGATACGCAGTATTTT	CASSPGQGGSDTQYF
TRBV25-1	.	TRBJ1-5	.	TGTGCCAACAGTGAACAGAAGAGCAATCAGCCCCAGCATTTT	CANSEQKSNQPQHF
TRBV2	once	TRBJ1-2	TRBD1	TGTGCCAGCAGTGAAACTGGCAACAGGGGTTATGGCTACACCTTC	CASSETGNRGYGYTF
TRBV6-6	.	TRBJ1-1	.	TGTGCCAGCAGTTACGCGGGGTTTGACACTGAAGCTTTCTTT	CASSYAGFDTEAFF
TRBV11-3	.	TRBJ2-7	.	TGTGCCAGCAGCTTAGCGAGTTCCTACGAGCAGTACTTC	CASSLASSYEQYF
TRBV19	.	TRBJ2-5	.	TGTGCCAGTTCCCTGGGGACACCTCAAGAGACCCAGTACTTC	CASSLGTPQETQYF
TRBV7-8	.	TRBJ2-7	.	TGTGCCAGCAGGTCAGGCGCGCCCCTGAACTTC	CASRSGAPLNF
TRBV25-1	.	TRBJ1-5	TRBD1	TGTGCCAGCAGGTCCTCCGGGACAGGGAATCAGCCCCAGCATTTT	CASRSSGTGNQPQHF
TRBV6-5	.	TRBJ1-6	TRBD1	TGTGCCAGCAGCACGGACAGGGGGTTTGGTTCACCCCTCCACTTT	CASSTDRGFGSPLHF
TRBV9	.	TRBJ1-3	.	TGTGCCAGCAGCCCAATCGGGGTCCCTGGAAACACCATATATTTT	CASSPIGVPGNTIYF
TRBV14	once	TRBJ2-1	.	TGTGCCAGCAGCCGAGAATATGGGCTTTCCTACAATGAGCAGTTCTTC	CASSREYGLSYNEQFF
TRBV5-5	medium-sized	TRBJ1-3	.	TGTGCCAGCAGTATGTGGGAGAAAGGAAACACCATATATTTT	CASSMWEKGNTIYF
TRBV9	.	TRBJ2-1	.	TGTGCCAGCAGCGTTGCGGGGGCCAATGAGCAGTTCTTC	CASSVAGANEQFF
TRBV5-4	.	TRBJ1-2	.	TGTGCCAGCAGCTTGGACAGGGCGGGCTACACCTTC	CASSLDRAGYTF
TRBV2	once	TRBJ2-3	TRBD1	TGTGCCAGCAGCGCGCGGTGGACAGGGGTCGGGCAGTATTTT	CASSARWTGVGQYF
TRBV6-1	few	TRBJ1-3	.	TGTGCCAGCAGTGCCCTGGGGGGTAACTCTGGAAACACCATATATTTT	CASSALGGNSGNTIYF
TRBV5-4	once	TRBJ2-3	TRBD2	TGTGCCAGCAGCTCTAGCGGGGGGGCAAAAGATACGCAGTATTTT	CASSSSGGAKDTQYF
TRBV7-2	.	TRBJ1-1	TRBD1	TGTGCCAGCAGCGTCGGGACAGCCAACACTGAAGCTTTCTTT	CASSVGTANTEAFF
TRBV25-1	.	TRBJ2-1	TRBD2	TGTGCCAGCACAAAGCGGGAAGCGGGGGGCCACAATGAGCAGTTCTTC	CASTKREAGGHNEQFF
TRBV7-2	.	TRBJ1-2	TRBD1	TGTGCCAGCAGCTCGACAGGGGGGCGCTATGGCTACACCTTC	CASSSTGGRYGYTF
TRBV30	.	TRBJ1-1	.	TGTGCCTGGAACAAGTTTCAGAAGAACACTGAAGCTTTCTTT	CAWNKFQKNTEAFF
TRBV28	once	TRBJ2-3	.	TGTGCCAGCCACGAGGCCCGAGGGACAGATACGCAGTATTTT	CASHEARGTDTQYF
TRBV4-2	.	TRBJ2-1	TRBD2	TGTGCCAGCAGCCAAGACAGCGGGGGGGACAATGAGCAGTTCTTC	CASSQDSGGDNEQFF
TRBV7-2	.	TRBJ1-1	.	TGTGCCAGCAGCTTAGTATTGAGAAACACTGAAGCTTTCTTT	CASSLVLRNTEAFF
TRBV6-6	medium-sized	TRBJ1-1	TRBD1	TGTGCCAGCAGAGTGAGGGGACAGGGGGTTAGCACTGAAGCTTTCTTT	CASRVRGQGVSTEAFF
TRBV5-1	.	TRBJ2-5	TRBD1	TGCGCCAGCAGCTCCTCTTTAAGGACAGGGCTCCAAGAGACCCAGTACTTC	CASSSSLRTGLQETQYF